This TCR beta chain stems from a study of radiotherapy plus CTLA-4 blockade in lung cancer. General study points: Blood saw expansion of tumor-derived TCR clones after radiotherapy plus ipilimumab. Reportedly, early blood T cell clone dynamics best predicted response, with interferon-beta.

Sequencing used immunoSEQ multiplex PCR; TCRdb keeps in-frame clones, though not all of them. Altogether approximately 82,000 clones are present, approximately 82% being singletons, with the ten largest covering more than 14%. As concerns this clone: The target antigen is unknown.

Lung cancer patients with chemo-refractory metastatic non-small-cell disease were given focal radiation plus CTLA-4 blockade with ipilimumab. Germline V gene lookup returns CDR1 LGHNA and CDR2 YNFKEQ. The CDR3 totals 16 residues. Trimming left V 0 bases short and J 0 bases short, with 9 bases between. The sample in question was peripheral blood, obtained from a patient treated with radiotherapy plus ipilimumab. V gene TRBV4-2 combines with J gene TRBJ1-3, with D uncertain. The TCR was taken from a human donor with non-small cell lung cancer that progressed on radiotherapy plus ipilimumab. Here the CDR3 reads CASSQDLATSGNTIYF. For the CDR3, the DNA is TGTGCCAGCAGCCAAGATTTGGCAACCTCTGGAAACACCATATATTTT.